Listed below are T cell receptor beta chains from one sample, sequenced in a study of OX40 agonist ivuxolimab in advanced cancers. Repertoires were generated with immunoSEQ multiplex PCR, while TCRdb's copy carries only in-frame clones and drops some. The sample records roughly 76,000 clones, roughly 88% being singletons. Here the sequenced sample was CD4+ or CD8+ T cells sorted from blood, taken in a trial of the OX40 agonist ivuxolimab. The origin of the receptors is an adult with an advanced solid tumor such as melanoma, head and neck, liver or kidney cancer. Each CDR3 is given with its conserved first and last residue. The D gene is left open where the match is weak. Clone size is stated in some rows and not others, as once, few, many or a class when expanded.

V: TRBV19
J: TRBJ2-2
D: TRBD1
size: .
DNA: TGTGCCAGTAGCGCAGGGGGACAGATATCGAACACCGGGGAGCTGTTTTTT
CDR3: CASSAGGQISNTGELFF

V: TRBV6-6
J: TRBJ1-1
D: TRBD1
size: .
DNA: TGTGCCAGCAGAAGCGGACAGGACAACACTGAAGCTTTCTTT
CDR3: CASRSGQDNTEAFF

V: TRBV6-1
J: TRBJ2-1
D: TRBD2
size: .
DNA: TGTGCCAGCACTCCGACTAGCGGCAATGAGCAGTTCTTC
CDR3: CASTPTSGNEQFF

V: TRBV19
J: TRBJ2-2
D: TRBD2
size: .
DNA: TGTGCCAGTAGTATTCCTCAAGGACTAGCGGGAGGGGGGAACACCGGGGAGCTGTTTTTT
CDR3: CASSIPQGLAGGGNTGELFF

V: TRBV10-1
J: TRBJ2-1
D: .
size: .
DNA: TGCGCCAGCAGCGGCTCTATTAACAATGAGCAGTTCTTC
CDR3: CASSGSINNEQFF

V: TRBV6-1
J: TRBJ2-7
D: .
size: .
DNA: TGTGCCAGCAGTCTAGCGAGTTCGGTGCAGTACTTC
CDR3: CASSLASSVQYF

V: TRBV10-1
J: TRBJ2-7
D: TRBD2
size: few
DNA: TGCGCCAGCAGGAATTCCGGGACTAGCGGGAGCTCCTACGAGCAGTACTTC
CDR3: CASRNSGTSGSSYEQYF

V: TRBV7-2
J: TRBJ1-2
D: TRBD1
size: .
DNA: TGTGCCAGCAGCTTAGCAGGGACAGATGCTAACTATGGCTATACCTTC
CDR3: CASSLAGTDANYGYTF

V: TRBV5-1
J: TRBJ1-1
D: .
size: .
DNA: TGCGCCAGCAGCTTGTACAGCATGAACACTGAAGCTTTCTTT
CDR3: CASSLYSMNTEAFF

V: TRBV19
J: TRBJ1-1
D: TRBD1
size: .
DNA: TGTGCCAGTAGTAAGGTGGGGGAATATCGGACAGGAGGGAGCACTGAAGCTTTCTTT
CDR3: CASSKVGEYRTGGSTEAFF

V: TRBV9
J: TRBJ2-1
D: TRBD2
size: .
DNA: TGTGCCAGCAGCGTAATGATAGCGGGGAATGAGCAGTTCTTC
CDR3: CASSVMIAGNEQFF

V: TRBV29-1
J: TRBJ1-4
D: TRBD1
size: .
DNA: TGCAGCGTTGGGGGGACAGGGAATGAAAAACTGTTTTTT
CDR3: CSVGGTGNEKLFF

V: TRBV5-1
J: TRBJ2-5
D: TRBD2
size: few
DNA: TGCGCCAGCAGCCACGGGACTAGCGGAAAAGAGACCCAGTACTTC
CDR3: CASSHGTSGKETQYF

V: TRBV19
J: TRBJ2-7
D: .
size: .
DNA: TGTGCCAGTAGTAGAGACGCAGGGCTATCCTACGAGCAGTACTTC
CDR3: CASSRDAGLSYEQYF

V: TRBV5-6
J: TRBJ2-7
D: TRBD1
size: .
DNA: TGTGCCAGCAAGAGGACAGGGGATTCCTACGAGCAGTACTTC
CDR3: CASKRTGDSYEQYF

V: TRBV6-5
J: TRBJ1-3
D: .
size: few
DNA: TGTGCCAGCAGGGAGACAGAGGCTGGAAACACCATATATTTT
CDR3: CASRETEAGNTIYF

V: TRBV9
J: TRBJ1-6
D: .
size: few
DNA: TGTGCCAGCAGCCCATCCTCAGGCTCCTATAATTCACCCCTCCACTTT
CDR3: CASSPSSGSYNSPLHF

V: TRBV6-1
J: TRBJ1-5
D: .
size: .
DNA: TGTGCCTACCGGACAGATAGCAATCAGCCCCAGCATTTT
CDR3: CAYRTDSNQPQHF

V: TRBV4-1
J: TRBJ2-2
D: .
size: .
DNA: TGCGCCAGCAGCCAAGGCAGGAACACCGGGGAGCTGTTTTTT
CDR3: CASSQGRNTGELFF

V: TRBV20-1
J: TRBJ1-1
D: .
size: .
DNA: TGCAGTGCCGGAGGAGACACTGAAGCTTTCTTT
CDR3: CSAGGDTEAFF

V: TRBV5-1
J: TRBJ2-4
D: TRBD1
size: .
DNA: TGCGCCAGCAGCCGATGGGGACAGGGTCAAAACATTCAGTACTTC
CDR3: CASSRWGQGQNIQYF

V: TRBV6-1
J: TRBJ2-3
D: TRBD2
size: .
DNA: TGTGCCAGCAGTGAAGCGACTAGCGGGTATGACACAGATACGCAGTATTTT
CDR3: CASSEATSGYDTDTQYF

V: TRBV5-1
J: TRBJ1-4
D: .
size: .
DNA: TGCGCCAGCAGCCCGGCAGCAACTAATGAAAAACTGTTTTTT
CDR3: CASSPAATNEKLFF

V: TRBV2
J: TRBJ1-1
D: TRBD1
size: .
DNA: TGTGCCAGCACCGGACAGGGGGCTGGTACTAAAGCTTTCTTT
CDR3: CASTGQGAGTKAFF

V: TRBV7-2
J: TRBJ1-5
D: .
size: .
DNA: TGTGCCAGCAGCTTAACGAGGCTGGGCAATCAGCCCCAGCATTTT
CDR3: CASSLTRLGNQPQHF

V: TRBV7-9
J: TRBJ1-2
D: TRBD1
size: .
DNA: TGTGCCAGCAGCTTAGCGGACAGGGAAGGAGGCTACACCTTC
CDR3: CASSLADREGGYTF

V: TRBV2
J: TRBJ2-1
D: .
size: .
DNA: TGTGCCAGCAACCTCGGGACGGAGCCCTTGGAGCAGTTCTTC
CDR3: CASNLGTEPLEQFF

V: TRBV9
J: TRBJ2-5
D: .
size: once
DNA: TGTGCCAGCAGCGTTGGGTCGGAGACCCAGTACTTC
CDR3: CASSVGSETQYF

V: TRBV27
J: TRBJ2-7
D: .
size: .
DNA: TGTGCCAGCAGTCCTTCGGGGGCTTTGGATTACTACGAGCAGTACTTC
CDR3: CASSPSGALDYYEQYF

V: TRBV5-4
J: TRBJ1-2
D: .
size: .
DNA: TGTGCCAGCAGCTTGGTACAGGGCGGGAACTATGGCTACACCTTC
CDR3: CASSLVQGGNYGYTF

V: TRBV25-1
J: TRBJ2-1
D: TRBD2
size: .
DNA: TGTGCCAGCAGTGATCTCGGACTAGCGGGAACAAATGAGCAGTTCTTC
CDR3: CASSDLGLAGTNEQFF

V: TRBV11-3
J: TRBJ2-3
D: TRBD2
size: .
DNA: TGTGCCAGCAGCTTAGATCCGTTGGCTAGCGGGACAGATACGCAGTATTTT
CDR3: CASSLDPLASGTDTQYF

V: TRBV4-2
J: TRBJ2-1
D: TRBD2
size: .
DNA: TGTGCCAGCAGCCAAGGACTAGCGACCGACAATGAGCAGTTCTTC
CDR3: CASSQGLATDNEQFF

V: TRBV18
J: TRBJ1-1
D: .
size: .
DNA: TGTGCCAGCTCACCTGGCAGAGGCCGGAGCCCTGAAGCTTTCTTT
CDR3: CASSPGRGRSPEAFF

V: TRBV7-5
J: TRBJ2-1
D: .
size: .
DNA: TGTGTCAGAAGCTTCGAGCGGGAGGGGAATGAGCAGTTCTTC
CDR3: CVRSFEREGNEQFF

V: TRBV7-3
J: TRBJ2-7
D: .
size: .
DNA: TGCGCCAGCAGCCAAGAAGGGACTTATGCGTACCACGAGCAGTACTTC
CDR3: CASSQEGTYAYHEQYF

V: TRBV7-3
J: TRBJ1-3
D: .
size: .
DNA: TGTGCCAGCAGCGTCGATGGGGGTCCCGGAAACACCATATATTTT
CDR3: CASSVDGGPGNTIYF

V: TRBV6-5
J: TRBJ1-4
D: .
size: .
DNA: TGTGCCAGCACCAAAGGGGACGGAAATGAAAAACTGTTTTTT
CDR3: CASTKGDGNEKLFF

V: TRBV10-2
J: TRBJ2-5
D: TRBD1
size: .
DNA: TGCGCCAGCACTGGGACCGGGACAGGGGCCTCAGGTGGGGGGACCCAGTACTTC
CDR3: CASTGTGTGASGGGTQYF

V: TRBV29-1
J: TRBJ2-5
D: TRBD2
size: .
DNA: TGCAGCGTTGCCCCCTTTAGCGGGAGGGGGACGGAGACCCAGTACTTC
CDR3: CSVAPFSGRGTETQYF

V: TRBV30
J: TRBJ1-1
D: .
size: .
DNA: TGTGCCTGGAGTGGGGGGAGCTTCTACACTGAAGCTTTCTTT
CDR3: CAWSGGSFYTEAFF

V: TRBV19
J: TRBJ1-4
D: TRBD1
size: .
DNA: TGTGCCAGTCTGCCCCAGGGGGCGGCTAATGAAAAACTGTTTTTT
CDR3: CASLPQGAANEKLFF

V: TRBV5-1
J: TRBJ2-1
D: .
size: .
DNA: TGCGCCAGCAGCGATCCCTCGGGCTCGGATGAGCAGTTCTTC
CDR3: CASSDPSGSDEQFF

V: TRBV7-7
J: TRBJ2-2
D: TRBD1
size: .
DNA: TGTGCTAGCAGCGCCATGACGTTCGGGACAGGGGGCACCGGGGAGCTGTTTTTT
CDR3: CASSAMTFGTGGTGELFF

V: TRBV2
J: TRBJ1-5
D: .
size: .
DNA: TGTGCCAGCAGTGACCGACGGCAGAGCAATCAGCCCCAGCATTTT
CDR3: CASSDRRQSNQPQHF

V: TRBV27
J: TRBJ1-1
D: .
size: .
DNA: TGTGCCAGCAGTAACAGGGTGGGCACTGAAGCTTTCTTT
CDR3: CASSNRVGTEAFF

V: TRBV18
J: TRBJ2-2
D: .
size: once
DNA: TGTGCCAGCTCACCAACAGGGCGGAACCCCGGGGAGCTGTTTTTT
CDR3: CASSPTGRNPGELFF

V: TRBV30
J: TRBJ2-5
D: .
size: few
DNA: TGTGCCTGGAGGACGGGCGAGACCCAGTACTTC
CDR3: CAWRTGETQYF

V: TRBV2
J: TRBJ1-1
D: .
size: .
DNA: TGTGCCAGCAGTCGGGGGACAACCAACACTGAAGCTTTCTTT
CDR3: CASSRGTTNTEAFF

V: TRBV7-2
J: TRBJ2-3
D: TRBD2
size: .
DNA: TGTGCCAGCAGTCGAAATCCACTAGCGGGAGGGTGGGATACGCAGTATTTT
CDR3: CASSRNPLAGGWDTQYF

V: TRBV19
J: TRBJ2-1
D: .
size: once
DNA: TGTGCCAGTAGCTTCGGGAGCTCCTACAATGAGCAGTTCTTC
CDR3: CASSFGSSYNEQFF

V: TRBV21-1
J: TRBJ2-1
D: .
size: .
DNA: TGTGCCAGCAGCAAAGCCCGAGCGCGCGGGGTAACCTACAATGAGCAGTTCTTC
CDR3: CASSKARARGVTYNEQFF

V: TRBV5-1
J: TRBJ2-7
D: .
size: .
DNA: TGCGCCAGCAGCTCCGACACGGGCCTGGACGAGCAGTACTTC
CDR3: CASSSDTGLDEQYF

V: TRBV5-1
J: TRBJ1-4
D: .
size: .
DNA: TGCGCCAGCAGCTTCGGGGGTGCCAATGAAAAACTGTTTTTT
CDR3: CASSFGGANEKLFF